Below, one T cell receptor beta chain is given with its context. Its antigen is not identified. Produced via immunoSEQ multiplex PCR; TCRdb's table is partial and in-frame only. The table has approximately 98,000 clones, about 95% seen once. This sample is part of a study of siplizumab effects on memory and regulatory T cells. Points from the study as a whole: The alloreactive clones that mapped to unstimulated subsets made up only a minor fraction. Siplizumab cultures yielded proliferating Tregs whose suppressive function was not confirmed.

The CDR3 extends over 15 amino acids. The germline V gene has CDR1 MDHEN and CDR2 SYDVKM. V shed 3 bases and J 4 bases; nucleotides not matched to a gene: 6. The chain combines TRBV28 with TRBJ2-1; 7 nucleotides match TRBD2. Sequenced: non-Treg CD4+ T cells sorted from blood. This receptor was taken from a human donor in good health. In nucleotides, the CDR3 is TGTGCCAGCAGTTTGGGCGGGAGCGTGTACAATGAGCAGTTCTTC. Translation: CASSLGGSVYNEQFF.